Presented here are 16 T cell receptor beta chains from one specimen sequenced in a study of T cell responses to AZD1222 COVID-19 vaccine. TCRdb's copy holds only in-frame clones and misses some; the assay was immunoSEQ multiplex PCR. The sample yields about 110,000 clones, 85% to 90% seen once. The specimen was peripheral blood, collected 28 days after the second AZD1222 dose. Every receptor here comes from an adult who received the AZD1222 COVID-19 vaccine.

The rearrangement uses TRBV5-4 and TRBJ1-1; 9 positions agree with TRBD1. The CDR3 is 16 amino acids. Germline V lookup: CDR1 SGHNT, CDR2 YYREEE (reference sequence). Germline trimming cut 4 bases from V and 1 base from J; bases unmatched to any gene: 8. CDR3 in amino acids: CASSPEPGQGNTEAFF. The CDR3 region has the DNA TGTGCCAGCAGCCCCGAACCGGGACAGGGGAACACTGAAGCTTTCTTT.

The chain links TRBV7-8 to TRBJ2-2; D is possibly TRBD1 (6 bases). CDR3 length: 17 residues. Trimming left V 5 bases short and J 3 bases short, with 19 bases between. CDR1 is SGHVS, CDR2 FQNEAQ, per germline. The CDR3 protein is CASSPWWGRRDTGELFF. In nucleotides, the CDR3 is TGTGCCAGCAGCCCCTGGTGGGGGCGTCGTGACACCGGGGAGCTGTTTTTT.

The rearrangement uses TRBV9 and TRBJ2-1, with TRBD1 identical over 8 bases. V trimming: 3 bases; J trimming: 5 bases; junction bases outside the gene matches: 7. Germline V lookup: CDR1 SGDLS, CDR2 YYNGEE. This CDR3 has 15 residues. CDR3 DNA: TGTGCCAGCAGCGAAAGGACAGGGTCCCACAATGAGCAGTTCTTC. Translation: CASSERTGSHNEQFF.

The chain links TRBV7-2 to TRBJ2-7, with D perhaps matching TRBD2 (6 bases). Trimming left V 1 base short and J 2 bases short, with 12 bases between. Germline V gene data show CDR1 as SGHTA and CDR2 as FQGNSA. The CDR3 totals 15 residues. The DNA of the CDR3 is TGTGCCAGCAGCTTAGATGTCGGGAGTCCCTACGAGCAGTACTTC. Its translation is CASSLDVGSPYEQYF.

The chain carries TRBV7-6 and TRBJ1-3, with D possibly being TRBD1 (5 bases). The V end lost 1 base, the J end lost 2 bases, and 9 bases lay between the germline ends. The CDR3 contains 15 residues. From germline, CDR1 is SGHVS and CDR2 FNYEAQ. The CDR3 protein is CASSLEGRPGNTIYF. CDR3 bases: TGTGCCAGCAGCTTAGAGGGGCGCCCTGGAAACACCATATATTTT.

This chain connects TRBV5-4 to TRBJ2-7, with 10 bases identical to TRBD2. The J segment lost 3 bases and the V segment lost 4 bases, leaving 10 bases of the junction unmatched. This CDR3 has 16 amino acids. Germline assignment: CDR1 SGHNT and CDR2 YYREEE (reference sequence). Here the CDR3 reads CASSGGAGGPLYEQYF. The CDR3 DNA sequence: TGTGCCAGCAGCGGAGGAGCGGGAGGGCCTCTCTACGAGCAGTACTTC.

This CDR3 reads CASSKQRESDEQYF. CDR3 coding DNA: TGTGCCAGCAGCAAACAGCGGGAGTCTGACGAGCAGTACTTC. The rearrangement uses TRBV4-2 and TRBJ2-7; 8 positions agree with TRBD2. The germline V gene encodes CDR1 LGHNA and CDR2 YNFKEQ. The junction had 8 bases not matched to a gene; V was cut back by 5 bases and J by 5 bases. The length of the CDR3 is 14 residues.

The chain combines TRBV6-5 with TRBJ1-1; D gene uncertain. The CDR3 loop spans 12 amino acids. Germline lookup yields CDR1 MNHEY and CDR2 SVGAGI. The V gene lost 7 bases and the J gene lost 2 bases, with 8 bases spanning the gap. The CDR3 DNA reads as TGTGCCAGCATAGTTGGTAACACTGAAGCTTTCTTT. Protein sequence: CASIVGNTEAFF.

DNA of the CDR3: TGTGCCAGCAGACCGGGCCCATGGACCCAGTACTTC. This sequence encodes CASRPGPWTQYF. The rearrangement links TRBV2 to TRBJ2-5, with no clear D. V lost 6 bases and J lost 7, with 12 bases in between. Germline values: CDR1 SNHLY, CDR2 FYNNEI. The CDR3 contains 12 residues.

V gene TRBV9 combines with J gene TRBJ2-7, with TRBD2 matching 12 bases. V shed 4 bases, J shed 8 bases, and the junction held 10 bases outside the gene matches. Germline CDR1 reads SGDLS; CDR2 reads YYNGEE. The CDR3 sequence is 15 residues long. The CDR3 is CASSRTSGDLGQQYF. The CDR3 DNA is TGTGCCAGCAGCCGGACTAGCGGGGACCTAGGACAGCAGTACTTC.

The chain couples TRBV28 to TRBJ1-1, with 7 nucleotides matching TRBD1. There are 15 residues in the CDR3. CDR1 MDHEN and CDR2 SYDVKM come from the germline V gene. J gave up 0 bases and V 5 bases, and 6 bases lay outside the gene matches. The CDR3 DNA follows: TGTGCCAGCAGTGTCCCGGGACAGATGAACACTGAAGCTTTCTTT. This codes for CASSVPGQMNTEAFF. Looking up the rest from reference TRBV28 and TRBJ1-1 gives the full variable domain: DVKVTQSSRYLVKRTGEKVFLECVQDMDHENMFWYRQDPGLGLRLIYFSYDVKMKEKGDIPEGYSVSREKKERFSLILESASTNQTSMYLCASSVPGQMNTEAFFGQGTRLTVV.

The chain links TRBV18 to TRBJ2-2, with D possibly called TRBD1 or TRBD2 (5 bases each). V lost 8 bases, J lost 1 base, and 8 bases lay in between. The V gene's germline CDR1 is KGHSH and CDR2 LQKENI. The CDR3 has 13 amino acids. The CDR3 coding sequence is TGTGCCAGCGAGAGGGGGAACACCGGGGAGCTGTTTTTT. Translation gives CASERGNTGELFF.

This sequence joins TRBV29-1 and TRBJ1-2; no reliable D call. Germline lookup yields CDR1 SQVTM and CDR2 ANQGSEA. This CDR3 comprises 11 residues. The V gene lost 1 base and the J gene lost 7 bases, with 7 bases spanning the gap. The CDR3 reads CSVEGYGGYTF. CDR3 nucleotides: TGCAGCGTTGAAGGGTATGGTGGCTACACCTTC.

This sequence joins TRBV5-4 and TRBJ2-7; 9 nucleotides match TRBD1. Trimming at V came to 2 bases and at J to 0 bases, leaving 0 bases not matched to a gene. Germline lookup yields CDR1 SGHNT and CDR2 YYREEE (reference sequence). There are 14 residues in the CDR3. The CDR3 loop is CASSLQGASYEQYF. CDR3 DNA sequence: TGTGCCAGCAGCTTACAGGGGGCCTCCTACGAGCAGTACTTC.

The J gene is TRBJ2-7, the V gene TRBV4-2, with 8 bases identical to TRBD2. The CDR3 extends over 17 amino acids. Germline V lookup: CDR1 LGHNA, CDR2 YNFKEQ. V dropped 4 bases and J dropped 2; count of bases not matched to a gene: 13. This chain's CDR3 is CASSPLFPGLEAYEQYF. DNA of the CDR3: TGTGCCAGCAGCCCCCTCTTCCCGGGACTAGAAGCCTACGAGCAGTACTTC.

The rearrangement joins TRBV7-9 to TRBJ2-1; 10 nucleotides align to TRBD2. Trimming cost V 5 bases and J 4 bases; bases outside gene matches: 5. This CDR3 comprises 15 residues. Germline assignment: CDR1 SEHNR and CDR2 FQNEAQ (reference sequence). CDR3 sequence reads: CASSNSAGGYNEQFF. The CDR3 nucleotides read TGTGCCAGCAGCAATTCAGCGGGAGGGTACAATGAGCAGTTCTTC.